Included here is one T cell receptor (beta chain) sequence, with context. The data were taken from a study of blood T cell repertoires in COVID-19. In the study overall: Both acute and convalescent COVID-19 samples were obtained from the United States, Italy and Spain.

How the authors handled the data: It was from reference gene primer amplification that nucleated cell counts were estimated. The protocol was immunoSEQ multiplex PCR, while the TCRdb copy is restricted to in-frame clones and leaves out a portion. V, J and clone size derive from that table, while D and trimming were established from the DNA sequence. Of about 140,000 clones in the sample, about 75% were seen once. V was cut by 1 base and J by 3 bases, with 10 bases left in between. Germline CDR1 and CDR2: KGHSH and LQKENI. CDR3 length: 15 amino acids. Ages ranged from roughly 18 to 100 years, with residence in under 25 US areas. Recovered status applied to Cohort 3 donors who had two consecutive negative PCRs. It also applied to those with clearance or with symptom resolution.

This chain links TRBV18 with TRBJ2-1; a weak D match, TRBD1 (6 bases). The sequenced sample consisted of PBMCs or T cells enriched from blood (not recorded which). The receptor's source is a woman aged 50 to 60 who had recovered from COVID-19. CDR3 in amino acids: CASSPLGQNYNEQFF. CDR3 nucleotide sequence: TGTGCCAGCTCACCACTAGGACAGAACTACAATGAGCAGTTCTTC.